The present T cell receptor beta chain was sequenced within a study of post-analysis software for immune sequencing data. Study-level findings and limits: TRBV5-6, TRBV5-1 and TRBV20-1 were among four or five TRBV segments more frequent in patients than controls.

The germline V and J ends were trimmed by 0 bases and 9 bases, with 16 bases remaining between them. The germline V gene has CDR1 SGDLS and CDR2 YYNGEE. This CDR3 is built from 15 residues. A remark on this clonotype: Its specificity is unknown.

Libraries were made from TCR beta cDNA, and they carried unique molecular identifiers. TCRdb re-called the PCR reads through MiXCR, storing one row per CDR3 protein. The table shows hundreds of thousands of distinct CDR3 sequences, with about 27% occurring only once. The origin of this receptor is a girl aged 5-17 years with multiple sclerosis. The chain combines TRBV9 with TRBJ2-1; D possibly corresponds to TRBD2 (5 bases). Input material: blood. DNA of the CDR3: TGTGCCAGCAGCGTAGCGGACGCACTAGGCCCTGAGCAGTTCTTC. It specifies CASSVADALGPEQFF.